One and the same sample provided the 26 T cell receptor beta chains below, sequenced in a study of vaccination effects on CD4 cells after COVID-19. Viral peptide pool expansion of antigen-specific CD4+ T cells preceded sequencing in the ViraFEST assay. Between days 10 and 11 of culture, CD4+ T cells were separated out. Two-dose vaccination with either BNT162b2 or mRNA-1273 was given to the participants. Measured with immunoSEQ multiplex PCR; TCRdb has only the in-frame clones, and not every one. The sample records roughly 59,000 clones, under 80% being singletons. These receptors have no identified antigens. The sample was CD4+ T cells from PBMCs cultured with HCoV-OC43 spike peptides, taken after COVID-19 vaccination. Subset indicated: HCoV-OC43 spike overlapping peptide pool stimulation. The receptor set was obtained from a human donor who received a COVID-19 vaccine.

The CDR3 here is CASSQRTGNTIYF. For the CDR3, the DNA is TGCGCCAGCAGCCAGAGAACTGGAAACACCATATATTTT. The chain is built from TRBV4-1 and TRBJ1-3; D is unclear. Between the trimmed V and J ends, which lost 3 bases and 2 bases, there was a span of 5 bases. CDR1 is MGHRA, CDR2 YSYEKL, per germline. The CDR3 is 13 residues long.

The chain is built from TRBV6-5 and TRBJ2-3, with no clear D. The CDR3 has 13 amino acids. The germline V and J ends were trimmed by 2 bases and 2 bases, with 5 bases remaining between them. Germline V gene data show CDR1 as MNHEY and CDR2 as SVGAGI. The CDR3: CASSYRFTDTQYF. CDR3 DNA sequence: TGTGCCAGCAGTTACCGATTCACAGATACGCAGTATTTT.

The chain couples TRBV2 to TRBJ2-5; D assignment may be TRBD1 or TRBD2 (5 bases each). There are 15 residues in the CDR3. In germline, CDR1 is SNHLY, CDR2 FYNNEI. The ends were cut back, 7 bases at V and 4 bases at J, with 19 bases in the middle. The CDR3 DNA is TGTGCCAGCACTCCAACCCGGGACCCCAGAGAGACCCAGTACTTC. Translated, it gives CASTPTRDPRETQYF.

The chain has TRBV19 and TRBJ2-1; possibly TRBD1 for D (5 bases). Germline V gene sequence: CDR1 LNHDA, CDR2 SQIVND (reference sequence). V dropped 5 bases and J dropped 7 bases, with 15 bases sitting between them. CDR3 length: 14 residues. Written as DNA, the CDR3 is TGTGCCAGTAGTCGGACGACATACAGGAATGAGCAGTTCTTC. Amino acid sequence: CASSRTTYRNEQFF. Based on the CDR3 plus reference TRBV19 and TRBJ2-1, the full variable domain is DGGITQSPKYLFRKEGQNVTLSCEQNLNHDAMYWYRQDPGQGLRLIYYSQIVNDFQKGDIAEGYSVSREKKESFPLTVTSAQKNPTAFYLCASSRTTYRNEQFFGPGTRLTVL.

The V gene is TRBV5-5, the J gene TRBJ2-5, with D tentatively TRBD2 (6 bases). V lost 0 bases and J lost 4, with 7 bases in between. Germline V gives CDR1 SGHKS, CDR2 YYEKEE (reference sequence). The CDR3 has 13 residues. CDR3 loop: CASSLVAVETQYF. CDR3 in DNA: TGTGCCAGCAGCTTGGTAGCGGTAGAGACCCAGTACTTC.

The gene calls are TRBV6-5 and TRBJ1-5; D remains ambiguous. Germline values: CDR1 MNHEY, CDR2 SVGAGI. The CDR3 length is 14 residues. V lost 7 bases to trimming and J lost 6 bases, with 16 bases between them. CDR3 coding DNA: TGTGCCAGCACCACTCGGAACGGGTTTCAGCCCCAGCATTTT. Residues: CASTTRNGFQPQHF.

On this clone itself: Germline is not matched at one junction end, which may reflect a read error. The rearrangement joins TRBV3-1 (or the pseudogene TRBV3-2) to TRBJ1-1; D remains unclear. The CDR3 covers 14 residues. Germline CDR1 is LGHDT and CDR2 is YNNKEL (reference sequence). For the CDR3, the DNA is TGTGCCAGCAGACAAGAGAGCATGAACACTGAAGCTTTCTTT. Translation gives CASRQESMNTEAFF.

This chain joins TRBV9 and TRBJ2-6, with D maybe TRBD2 (7 bases). Germline-derived CDR1 and CDR2 are SGDLS and YYNGEE. The germline V and J ends were trimmed by 3 bases and 1 base, with 17 bases remaining between them. The CDR3 totals 18 residues. The CDR3: CASSALSGGGSGANVLTF. The CDR3 DNA reads TGTGCCAGCAGCGCTCTTTCGGGGGGCGGGTCTGGGGCCAACGTCCTGACTTTC.

This clone was seen a handful of times. This chain joins TRBV21-1 and TRBJ1-4. TRBV21-1 is labeled a pseudogene. CDR3 size: 15 residues. The CDR3 reads CASSAAPIGEEKLFF. CDR3 nucleotide sequence: TGTGCCAGCAGCGCAGCTCCCATTGGGGAGGAAAAACTGTTTTTT.

This clone was recorded a few times. This chain joins TRBV28 and TRBJ1-2; D is perhaps TRBD1 (5 bases). This CDR3 has 13 amino acids. The germline CDR1 and CDR2 sequences are MDHEN and SYDVKM. The V end was cut by 6 bases, the J end by 4 bases, with 12 bases between. CDR3 protein: CASREEGLYGYTF. The CDR3 bases are TGTGCCAGCAGGGAGGAGGGACTCTATGGCTACACCTTC.

This chain links TRBV4-1 with TRBJ1-3; the D gene is possibly TRBD1 (5 bases). The germline V and J ends were trimmed by 0 bases and 6 bases, with 15 bases remaining between them. CDR3 size: 16 residues. Germline values: CDR1 MGHRA, CDR2 YSYEKL. CDR3 nucleotide sequence: TGCGCCAGCAGCCAAGATCCGAGGGGCCGGGAAAACACCATATATTTT. As protein: CASSQDPRGRENTIYF.

The chain is built from TRBV5-6 and TRBJ2-1, with D perhaps TRBD2 (6 bases). The V gene's germline CDR1 is SGHDT and CDR2 YYEEEE. The CDR3 totals 15 residues. Trimming took 0 bases from V and 2 from J, leaving 9 bases between them. CDR3 coding DNA: TGTGCCAGCAGCTTGGCCCCGGGGGCCTACAATGAGCAGTTCTTC. This encodes CASSLAPGAYNEQFF.

Here the CDR3 reads CATSESDSGGNEQFF. CDR3 DNA: TGTGCCACCAGTGAGTCGGACAGTGGGGGCAATGAGCAGTTCTTC. The rearrangement joins TRBV24-1 to TRBJ2-1, with D maybe TRBD1 (6 bases). This CDR3 region has 15 residues. Germline CDR1 is KGHDR and CDR2 is SFDVKD. V lost 4 bases and J 6 bases, leaving 15 bases between the germline ends.

The chain carries TRBV11-2 and TRBJ2-7; D could derive from TRBD1 or TRBD2 (5 bases each). The V end lost 5 bases, the J end lost 0 bases, and 11 bases lay between the germline ends. The germline V gene has CDR1 SGHAT and CDR2 FQNNGV. CDR3 length: 14 residues. CDR3 loop: CASSHAGSSYEQYV. The CDR3, as DNA: TGTGCCAGCAGCCACGCAGGGAGCTCCTACGAGCAGTACGTC.

The V call is TRBV6-5, the J call TRBJ1-2; D perhaps matches TRBD1 (5 bases). V dropped 2 bases and J dropped 7 bases, with 8 bases sitting between them. CDR1 MNHEY and CDR2 SVGAGI come from the germline V gene. The CDR3 is 12 amino acids. DNA for the CDR3: TGTGCCAGCAGTTACGAGGGGCTTGGCTACACCTTC. Translated: CASSYEGLGYTF.

The chain links TRBV5-1 to TRBJ1-1; D call uncertain. Between the trimmed V and J ends, which lost 5 bases and 3 bases, there was a span of 17 bases. The CDR3 is 15 amino acids. Looked up from germline, CDR1 is SGHRS and CDR2 is YFSETQ. This CDR3 reads CASSPYSHLDTEAFF. The CDR3 nucleotides are TGCGCCAGCAGTCCTTACTCCCACCTAGACACTGAAGCTTTCTTT. Full variable domain (missing parts from reference TRBV5-1 and TRBJ1-1): KAGVTQTPRYLIKTRGQQVTLSCSPISGHRSVSWYQQTPGQGLQFLFEYFSETQRNKGNFPGRFSGRQFSNSRSEMNVSTLELGDSALYLCASSPYSHLDTEAFFGQGTRLTVV.

CDR3 sequence (DNA): TGTGCCAGCAGTGAGGACAGGGGTCTGTCTGAAGCTTTCTTT. As protein: CASSEDRGLSEAFF. The chain carries TRBV6-6 and TRBJ1-1; 9 bases line up with TRBD1. CDR3 length: 14 amino acids. J gave up 6 bases and V 5 bases, and 7 bases lay outside the gene matches. Germline CDR1 MNHNY, CDR2 SVGAGI (reference sequence).

This clone was recorded a few times. The chain recombines TRBV7-2 with TRBJ2-1, with 7 nucleotides matching TRBD1. This CDR3 comprises 14 residues. CDR1 and CDR2 from the germline V gene are SGHTA and FQGNSA. Unmatched junction bases numbered 6, after V lost 1 base and J lost 9 bases. CDR3: CASSLGSTGVEQFF. Written as DNA, the CDR3 is TGTGCCAGCAGCTTAGGGAGCACAGGGGTTGAGCAGTTCTTC. Variable domain in full (rest from reference TRBV7-2 and TRBJ2-1): GAGVSQSPSNKVTEKGKDVELRCDPISGHTALYWYRQSLGQGLEFLIYFQGNSAPDKSGLPSDRFSAERTGGSVSTLTIQRTQQEDSAVYLCASSLGSTGVEQFFGPGTRLTVL.

The chain links TRBV5-1 to TRBJ2-7, with 8 bases fitting TRBD1. The CDR3 is 15 amino acids. V lost 4 bases to trimming and J lost 2 bases; unmatched junction nucleotides: 8. Germline CDR1 is SGHRS and CDR2 is YFSETQ. The CDR3 DNA sequence: TGCGCCAGCAGCCCCGGGGCAGGGGGCACCTACGAGCAGTACGTC. This encodes CASSPGAGGTYEQYV.

The V gene is TRBV5-1, the J gene TRBJ2-3, with D maybe TRBD1 (7 bases). Germline values: CDR1 SGHRS, CDR2 YFSETQ. This CDR3 has 15 amino acids. The ends were cut back, 6 bases at V and 6 bases at J, with 20 bases in the middle. The CDR3 coding sequence is TGCGCCAGCAATTCAGGAGGGGGCCGTTGGGATACGCAGTATTTT. Translation: CASNSGGGRWDTQYF.

The V and J genes are TRBV28 and TRBJ2-3, with a tentative D call TRBD2 (6 bases). The CDR3 has 14 amino acids. The ends were cut back, 10 bases at V and 2 bases at J, with 16 bases in the middle. Germline loops: CDR1 MDHEN, CDR2 SYDVKM. CDR3 region: CATRTTRTTDTQYF. In DNA, the CDR3 is TGTGCCACAAGGACTACCAGGACCACAGATACGCAGTATTTT.

This clone appeared a single time. V usage is TRBV11-2 and J usage is TRBJ2-3, with 9 bases fitting TRBD1. The CDR3 is 12 residues long. Trimming removed 5 bases from V and 15 bases from J; junction bases left unmatched: 9. Germline CDR1 and CDR2: SGHAT and FQNNGV. Written as DNA, the CDR3 is TGTGCCAGCAGCCGAAACCGGGACAGGGAATATTTT. Translating gives CASSRNRDREYF.

The gene calls are TRBV5-1 and TRBJ2-1; TRBD2 matches 12 bases. The germline V gene has CDR1 SGHRS and CDR2 YFSETQ. The CDR3 extends over 22 amino acids. Trimming at V came to 2 bases and at J to 0 bases, leaving 18 bases not matched to a gene. CDR3 protein: CASSFSTPGTSGPRSSYNEQFF. The CDR3 nucleotides read TGCGCCAGCAGCTTCTCAACGCCCGGGACTAGCGGGCCCCGAAGCTCCTACAATGAGCAGTTCTTC. The whole variable domain, remainder taken from reference TRBV5-1 and TRBJ2-1, is KAGVTQTPRYLIKTRGQQVTLSCSPISGHRSVSWYQQTPGQGLQFLFEYFSETQRNKGNFPGRFSGRQFSNSRSEMNVSTLELGDSALYLCASSFSTPGTSGPRSSYNEQFFGPGTRLTVL.

This clone has a single count. The V call is TRBV6-5, the J call TRBJ2-2, with a possible D match to TRBD2 (5 bases). This CDR3 comprises 15 residues. The germline CDR1 and CDR2 sequences are MNHEY and SVGAGI. V lost 10 bases and J 0 bases, leaving 15 bases between the germline ends. The CDR3, as DNA: TGTGCCACCGGGCCACCGGGAACGAACACCGGGGAGCTGTTTTTT. Encoded protein: CATGPPGTNTGELFF.

The rearrangement links TRBV6-2 or TRBV6-3 to TRBJ2-5; maybe TRBD1 (5 bases). The germline V gene has CDR1 MNHEY and CDR2 SVGEGT. Trimming cost V 6 bases and J 4 bases, with 9 bases left between them. The CDR3 extends over 12 amino acids. The CDR3 sequence: CASSQGGETQYF. The DNA for the CDR3 is TGTGCCAGCAGCCAGGGTGGAGAGACCCAGTACTTC.

CDR3 protein: CASSAPVGGSPLHF. The CDR3, as DNA: TGTGCCAGCAGTGCCCCGGTAGGTGGCTCACCCCTCCACTTT. The chain links TRBV2 to TRBJ1-6; D remains unclear. The CDR3 is 14 residues long. In germline, CDR1 is SNHLY, CDR2 FYNNEI. V was clipped by 4 bases and J by 10 bases, with 14 bases between them.